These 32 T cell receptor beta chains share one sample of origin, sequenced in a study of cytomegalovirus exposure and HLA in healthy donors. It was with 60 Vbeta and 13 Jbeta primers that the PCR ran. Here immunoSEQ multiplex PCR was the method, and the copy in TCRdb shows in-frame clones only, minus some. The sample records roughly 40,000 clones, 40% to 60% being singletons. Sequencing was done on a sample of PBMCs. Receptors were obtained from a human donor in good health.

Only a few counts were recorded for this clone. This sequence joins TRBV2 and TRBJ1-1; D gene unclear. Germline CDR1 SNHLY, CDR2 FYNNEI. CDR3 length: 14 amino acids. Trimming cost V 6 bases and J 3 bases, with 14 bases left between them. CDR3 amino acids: CASRPGAYDTEAFF. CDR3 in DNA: TGTGCCAGCAGGCCGGGAGCTTACGACACTGAAGCTTTCTTT. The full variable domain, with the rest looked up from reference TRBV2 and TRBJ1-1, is EPEVTQTPSHQVTQMGQEVILRCVPISNHLYFYWYRQILGQKVEFLVSFYNNEISEKSEIFDDQFSVERPDGSNFTLKIRSTKLEDSAMYFCASRPGAYDTEAFFGQGTRLTVV.

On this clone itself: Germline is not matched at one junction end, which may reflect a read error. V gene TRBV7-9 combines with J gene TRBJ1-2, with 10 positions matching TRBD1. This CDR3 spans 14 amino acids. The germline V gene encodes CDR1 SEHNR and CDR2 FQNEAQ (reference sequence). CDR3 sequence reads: CASSLAGTGEGYTF. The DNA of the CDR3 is TGTGCCAGCAGCCTAGCAGGGACAGGGGAGGGCTACACCTTC.

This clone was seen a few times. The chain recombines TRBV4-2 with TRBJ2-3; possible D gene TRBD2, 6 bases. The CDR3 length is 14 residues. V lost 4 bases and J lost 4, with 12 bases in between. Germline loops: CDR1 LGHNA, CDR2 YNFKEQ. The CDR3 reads CASSPWRGSDTQYF. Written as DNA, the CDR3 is TGTGCCAGCAGCCCCTGGAGGGGATCAGATACGCAGTATTTT.

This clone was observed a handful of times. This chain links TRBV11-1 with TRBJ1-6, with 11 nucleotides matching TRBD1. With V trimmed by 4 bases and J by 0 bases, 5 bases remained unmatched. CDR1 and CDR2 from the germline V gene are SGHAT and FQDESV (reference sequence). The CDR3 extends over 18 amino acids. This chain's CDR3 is CASSSRDRGSSYNSPLHF. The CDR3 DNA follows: TGTGCCAGCAGCTCCCGGGACAGGGGGAGCTCCTATAATTCACCCCTCCACTTT.

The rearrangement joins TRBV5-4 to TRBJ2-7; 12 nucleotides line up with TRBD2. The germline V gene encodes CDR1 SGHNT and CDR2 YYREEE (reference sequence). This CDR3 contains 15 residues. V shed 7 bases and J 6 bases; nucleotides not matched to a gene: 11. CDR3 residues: CASRTSGIIPLEQYF. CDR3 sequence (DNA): TGTGCCAGCCGGACTAGCGGGATCATCCCCCTCGAGCAGTACTTC.

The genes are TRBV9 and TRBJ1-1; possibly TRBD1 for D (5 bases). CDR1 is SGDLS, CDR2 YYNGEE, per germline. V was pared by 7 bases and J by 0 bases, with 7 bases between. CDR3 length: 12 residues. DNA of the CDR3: TGTGCCAGCGGGGGGATGAACACTGAAGCTTTCTTT. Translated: CASGGMNTEAFF.

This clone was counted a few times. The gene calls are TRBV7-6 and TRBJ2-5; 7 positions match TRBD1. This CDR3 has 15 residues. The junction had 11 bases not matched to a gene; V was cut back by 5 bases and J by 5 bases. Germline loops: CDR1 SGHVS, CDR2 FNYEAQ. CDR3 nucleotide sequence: TGTGCCAGCAGCGTACGGGACAGCGCTAGGGAGACCCAGTACTTC. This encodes CASSVRDSARETQYF.

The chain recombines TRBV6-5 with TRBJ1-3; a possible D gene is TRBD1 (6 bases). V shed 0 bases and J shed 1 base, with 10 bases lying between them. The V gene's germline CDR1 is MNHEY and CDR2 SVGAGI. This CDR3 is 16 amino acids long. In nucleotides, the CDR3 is TGTGCCAGCAGTTACTCGAGGGGGGGGTCTGGAAACACCATATATTTT. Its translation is CASSYSRGGSGNTIYF.

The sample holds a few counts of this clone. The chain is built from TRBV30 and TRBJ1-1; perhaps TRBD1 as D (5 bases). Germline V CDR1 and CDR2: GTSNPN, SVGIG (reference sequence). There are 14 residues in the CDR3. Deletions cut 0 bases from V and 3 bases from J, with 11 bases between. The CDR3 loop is CAWSVRLTDTEAFF. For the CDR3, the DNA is TGTGCCTGGAGTGTTAGACTGACAGACACTGAAGCTTTCTTT.

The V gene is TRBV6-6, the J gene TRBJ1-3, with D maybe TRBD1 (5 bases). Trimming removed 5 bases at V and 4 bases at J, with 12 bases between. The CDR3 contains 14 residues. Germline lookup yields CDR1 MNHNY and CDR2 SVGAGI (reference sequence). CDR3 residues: CASSPQGTGNTIYF. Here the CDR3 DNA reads TGTGCCAGCAGTCCCCAGGGAACCGGAAACACCATATATTTT.

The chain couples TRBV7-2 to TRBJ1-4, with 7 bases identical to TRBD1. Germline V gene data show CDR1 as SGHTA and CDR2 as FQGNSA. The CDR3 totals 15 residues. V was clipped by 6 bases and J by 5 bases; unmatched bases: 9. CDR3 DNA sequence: TGTGCCAGCAGGAAAATAGGGGGCGCGAATGAAAAACTGTTTTTT. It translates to CASRKIGGANEKLFF.

The CDR3 loop reads CASSLGIGLARNEQFF. In nucleotides, the CDR3 is TGTGCCAGCAGCTTAGGGATCGGACTAGCGAGGAATGAGCAGTTCTTC. The chain uses TRBV7-2 and TRBJ2-1; TRBD2 matches at 9 bases. The germline V gene has CDR1 SGHTA and CDR2 FQGNSA. Trimming removed 1 base from V and 7 bases from J; junction bases left unmatched: 8. The CDR3 runs to 16 residues.

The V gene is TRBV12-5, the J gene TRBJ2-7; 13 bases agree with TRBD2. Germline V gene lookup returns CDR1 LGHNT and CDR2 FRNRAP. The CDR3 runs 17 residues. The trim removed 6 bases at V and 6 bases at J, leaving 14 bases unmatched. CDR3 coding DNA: TGTGCTAGTGGCCAAACCCATACTAGCGGGAGGGCCGTCGAGCAGTACTTC. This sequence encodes CASGQTHTSGRAVEQYF.

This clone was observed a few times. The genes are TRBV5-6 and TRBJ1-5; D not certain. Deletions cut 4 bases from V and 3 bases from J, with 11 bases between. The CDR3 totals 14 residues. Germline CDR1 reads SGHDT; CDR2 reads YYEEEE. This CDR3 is CASSRPGLNQPQHF. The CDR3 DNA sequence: TGTGCCAGCAGCCGTCCGGGTCTCAATCAGCCCCAGCATTTT.

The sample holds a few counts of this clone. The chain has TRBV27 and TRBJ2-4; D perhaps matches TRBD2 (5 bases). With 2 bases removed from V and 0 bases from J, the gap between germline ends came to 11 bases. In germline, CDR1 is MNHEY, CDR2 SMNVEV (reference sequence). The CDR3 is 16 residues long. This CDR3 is CASSLSRGTAKNIQYF. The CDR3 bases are TGTGCCAGCAGTTTAAGCCGGGGAACAGCCAAAAACATTCAGTACTTC.

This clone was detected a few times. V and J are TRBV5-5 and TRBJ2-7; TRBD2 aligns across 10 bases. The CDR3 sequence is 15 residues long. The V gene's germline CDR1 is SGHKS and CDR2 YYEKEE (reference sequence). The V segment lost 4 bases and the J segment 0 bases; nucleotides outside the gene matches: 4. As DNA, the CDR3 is TGTGCCAGCAGCATCGGACTAGCGGTCTCCTACGAGCAGTACTTC. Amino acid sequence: CASSIGLAVSYEQYF. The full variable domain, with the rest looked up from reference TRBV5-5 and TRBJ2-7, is DAGVTQSPTHLIKTRGQQVTLRCSPISGHKSVSWYQQVLGQGPQFIFQYYEKEERGRGNFPDRFSARQFPNYSSELNVNALLLGDSALYLCASSIGLAVSYEQYFGPGTRLTVT.

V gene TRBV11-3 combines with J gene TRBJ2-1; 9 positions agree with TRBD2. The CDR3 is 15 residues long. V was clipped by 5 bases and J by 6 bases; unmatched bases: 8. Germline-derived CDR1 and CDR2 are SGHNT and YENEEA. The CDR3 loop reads CASSEGGGRANEQFF. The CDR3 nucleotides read TGTGCCAGCAGCGAGGGCGGCGGGAGGGCCAATGAGCAGTTCTTC.

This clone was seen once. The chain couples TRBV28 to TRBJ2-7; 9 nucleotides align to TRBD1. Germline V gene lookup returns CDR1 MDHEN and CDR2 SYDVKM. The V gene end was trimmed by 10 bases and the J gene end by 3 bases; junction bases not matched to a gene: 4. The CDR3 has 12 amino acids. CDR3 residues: CATKGQGYEQYF. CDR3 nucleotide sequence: TGTGCCACCAAGGGACAGGGCTACGAGCAGTACTTC.

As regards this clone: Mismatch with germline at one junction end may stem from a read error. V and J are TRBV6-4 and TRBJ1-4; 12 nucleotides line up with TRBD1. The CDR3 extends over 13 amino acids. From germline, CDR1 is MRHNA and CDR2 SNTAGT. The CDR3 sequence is CASRMGTGGAVIF. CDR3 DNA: TGTGCCAGCAGGATGGGGACAGGGGGCGCGGTAATTTTT.

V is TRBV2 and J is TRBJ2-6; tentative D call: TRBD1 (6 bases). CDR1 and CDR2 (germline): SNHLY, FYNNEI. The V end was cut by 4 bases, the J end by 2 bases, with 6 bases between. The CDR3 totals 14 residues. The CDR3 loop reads CASSGTAGANVLTF. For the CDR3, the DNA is TGTGCCAGCAGTGGGACAGCTGGGGCCAACGTCCTGACTTTC.

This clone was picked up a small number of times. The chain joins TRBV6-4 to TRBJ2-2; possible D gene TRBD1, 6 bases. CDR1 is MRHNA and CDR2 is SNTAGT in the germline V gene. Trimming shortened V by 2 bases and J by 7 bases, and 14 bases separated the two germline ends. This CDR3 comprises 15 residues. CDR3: CASSDLGRGSGELFF. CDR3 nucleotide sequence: TGTGCCAGCAGTGACCTGGGCAGGGGCAGCGGGGAGCTGTTTTTT.

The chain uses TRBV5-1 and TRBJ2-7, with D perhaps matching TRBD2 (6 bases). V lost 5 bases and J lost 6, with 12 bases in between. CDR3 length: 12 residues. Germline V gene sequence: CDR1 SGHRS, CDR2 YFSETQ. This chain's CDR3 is CASRATGAEQYF. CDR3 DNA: TGCGCCAGCAGGGCAACGGGAGCCGAGCAGTACTTC.

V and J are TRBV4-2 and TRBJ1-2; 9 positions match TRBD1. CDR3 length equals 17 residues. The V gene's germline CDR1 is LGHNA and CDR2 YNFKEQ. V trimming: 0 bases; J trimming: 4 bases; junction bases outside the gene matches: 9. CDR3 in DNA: TGTGCCAGCAGCCAAGAGGGCGACAGGGGGTATGCCTATGGCTACACCTTC. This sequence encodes CASSQEGDRGYAYGYTF.

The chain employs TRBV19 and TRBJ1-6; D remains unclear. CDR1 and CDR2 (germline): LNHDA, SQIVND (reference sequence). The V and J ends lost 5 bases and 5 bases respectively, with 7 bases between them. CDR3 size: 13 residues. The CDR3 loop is CASSPGNNSPLHF. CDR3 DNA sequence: TGTGCCAGTAGTCCGGGAAATAATTCACCCCTCCACTTT.

The CDR3 region is CAWSRGDTIYF. CDR3 nucleotide sequence: TGTGCCTGGAGTCGAGGTGACACCATATATTTT. The V gene is TRBV30, the J gene TRBJ1-3; D is uncertain. Germline assignment: CDR1 GTSNPN and CDR2 SVGIG (reference sequence). V lost 2 bases and J lost 8, with 7 bases in between. CDR3 length equals 11 residues.

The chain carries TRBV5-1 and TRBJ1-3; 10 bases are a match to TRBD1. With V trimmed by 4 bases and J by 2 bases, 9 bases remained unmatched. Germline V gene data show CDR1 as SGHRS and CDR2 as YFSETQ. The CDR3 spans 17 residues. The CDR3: CASSAGRGQGTGNTIYF. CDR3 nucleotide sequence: TGCGCCAGCAGCGCCGGCCGGGGACAGGGGACTGGAAACACCATATATTTT.

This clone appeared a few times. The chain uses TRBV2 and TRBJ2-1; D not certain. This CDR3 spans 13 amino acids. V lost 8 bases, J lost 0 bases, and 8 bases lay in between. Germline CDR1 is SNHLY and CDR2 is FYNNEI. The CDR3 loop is CASSISSYNEQFF. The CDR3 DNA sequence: TGTGCCAGCTCTATAAGCTCCTACAATGAGCAGTTCTTC.

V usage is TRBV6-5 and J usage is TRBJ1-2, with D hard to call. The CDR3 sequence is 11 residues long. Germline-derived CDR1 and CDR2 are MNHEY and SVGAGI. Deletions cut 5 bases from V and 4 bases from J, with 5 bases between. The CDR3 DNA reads TGTGCCAGCAGTCTATTCTATGGCTACACCTTC. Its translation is CASSLFYGYTF.

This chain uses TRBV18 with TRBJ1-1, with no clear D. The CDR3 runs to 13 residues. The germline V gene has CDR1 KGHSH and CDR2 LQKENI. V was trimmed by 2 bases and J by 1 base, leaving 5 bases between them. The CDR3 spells CASSPSGNTEAFF. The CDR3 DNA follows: TGTGCCAGCTCACCATCAGGGAACACTGAAGCTTTCTTT.

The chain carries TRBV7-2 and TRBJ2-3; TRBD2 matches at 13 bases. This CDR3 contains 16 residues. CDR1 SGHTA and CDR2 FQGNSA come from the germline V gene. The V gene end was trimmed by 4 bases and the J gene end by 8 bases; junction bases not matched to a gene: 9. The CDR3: CASSSTSGGSAVTQYF. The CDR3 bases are TGTGCCAGCAGCTCGACTAGCGGGGGGTCGGCTGTTACGCAGTATTTT.

CDR3 protein: CASSIGTGAKAYEQYF. The CDR3 DNA reads as TGTGCCAGTAGTATAGGTACAGGGGCGAAAGCCTACGAGCAGTACTTC. The gene calls are TRBV19 and TRBJ2-7; 7 bases map to TRBD1. The germline CDR1 and CDR2 sequences are LNHDA and SQIVND (reference sequence). The junction had 8 bases not matched to a gene; V was cut back by 1 base and J by 2 bases. The length of the CDR3 is 16 residues.

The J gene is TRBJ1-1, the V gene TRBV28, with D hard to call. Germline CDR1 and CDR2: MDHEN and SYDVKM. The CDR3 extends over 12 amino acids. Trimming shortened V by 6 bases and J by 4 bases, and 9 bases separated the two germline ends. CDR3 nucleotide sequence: TGTGCCAGCAGGAAATTACTCACTGAAGCTTTCTTT. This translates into CASRKLLTEAFF.